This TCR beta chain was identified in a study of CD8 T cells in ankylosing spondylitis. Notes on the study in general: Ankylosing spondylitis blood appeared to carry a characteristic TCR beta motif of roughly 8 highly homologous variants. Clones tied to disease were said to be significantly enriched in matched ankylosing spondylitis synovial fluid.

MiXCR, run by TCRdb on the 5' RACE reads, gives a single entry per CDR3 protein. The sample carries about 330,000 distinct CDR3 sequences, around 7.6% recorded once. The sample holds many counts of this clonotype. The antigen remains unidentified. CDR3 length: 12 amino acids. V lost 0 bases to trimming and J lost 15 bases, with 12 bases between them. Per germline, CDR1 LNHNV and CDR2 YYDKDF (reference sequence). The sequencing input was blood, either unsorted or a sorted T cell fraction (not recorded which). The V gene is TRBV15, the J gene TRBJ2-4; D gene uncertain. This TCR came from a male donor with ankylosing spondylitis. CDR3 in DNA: TGTGCCACCAGCAGAGATAATGCACGAGGGTACTTC. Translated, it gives CATSRDNARGYF.